The clone carrying this TCR beta chain was observed a single time. Its matching antigen is unknown. This entry belongs to a study of cytomegalovirus exposure and HLA in healthy donors. Study outcomes and limitations: Most CMV-associated TCR beta chains were later found to appear HLA-restricted.

The CDR3 is made up of 15 amino acids. J gave up 4 bases and V 0 bases, and 4 bases lay outside the gene matches. The germline gives CDR1 PRHDT, CDR2 FYEKMQ (reference sequence). In the PCR, 60 Vbeta and 13 Jbeta primers were used. The protocol was immunoSEQ multiplex PCR, while the TCRdb copy is restricted to in-frame clones and leaves out a portion. The sample holds approximately 170,000 clones; 65% to 80% are singletons and the top ten take 5.5% to 7.5%. The sequenced material came from PBMCs. V gene TRBV13 combines with J gene TRBJ2-7, with 9 bases matching TRBD2. The sequence came from a woman aged 40 to 50 in good health and CMV-seropositive. The CDR3 DNA is TGTGCCAGCAGCTTAGGCCTTACTAGCGGGTACGAGCAGTACTTC. Protein product: CASSLGLTSGYEQYF.